The 29 T cell receptor beta chains given below trace back to one sample, sequenced in a study of blood T cell repertoires in COVID-19 (dated by TCRdb to 2020 to 2021). Preparation of the library involved the immunoSEQ multiplex PCR assay. The clones in this table, taken by TCRdb from immuneACCESS, are in-frame only. Not every clone is retained; where verified, under half of the shortfall comes from an unresolved V gene, and the cause of the rest is unknown. This sample gives about 410,000 clones in total; around 86% of them show up just once. The biggest ten clones account for roughly 1.4% of the sample. The sequenced sample consisted of peripheral blood. The receptor set was obtained from a woman in her twenties or thirties with active or convalescent COVID-19.

The genes are TRBV7-9 and TRBJ2-7; D is possibly TRBD2 (5 bases). CDR3 length equals 15 residues. Germline V gene sequence: CDR1 SEHNR, CDR2 FQNEAQ (reference sequence). V lost 5 bases and J 3 bases, leaving 17 bases between the germline ends. The DNA of the CDR3 is TGTGCCAGCAGCCCTAGCACCGAAACAGTCTACGAGCAGTACTTC. Translation: CASSPSTETVYEQYF.

The J gene is TRBJ2-3, the V gene TRBV4-1, with TRBD2 matching 11 bases. V lost 6 bases, J lost 2 bases, and 4 bases stayed unmatched. This CDR3 is built from 15 residues. CDR1 is MGHRA, CDR2 YSYEKL, per germline. CDR3 residues: CASSRLAGTTDTQYF. CDR3 nucleotide sequence: TGCGCCAGCAGTCGACTAGCGGGGACCACAGATACGCAGTATTTT.

The chain couples TRBV3-1 (or the pseudogene TRBV3-2) to TRBJ1-1; 9 nucleotides align to TRBD1. Germline CDR1 is LGHDT and CDR2 is YNNKEL (reference sequence). J was trimmed by 8 bases and V by 0 bases; bases with no gene match: 7. The CDR3 totals 15 residues. As DNA, the CDR3 is TGTGCCAGCAGCCAAGATCGACAGGGGGTGCCAGAAGCTTTCTTT. Its protein product is CASSQDRQGVPEAFF.

This chain uses TRBV4-1 with TRBJ1-3, with D hard to call. The CDR3 has 15 amino acids. V gave up 1 base and J gave up 4 bases, with 11 bases separating them. CDR1 MGHRA and CDR2 YSYEKL come from the germline V gene. CDR3 DNA sequence: TGCGCCAGCAGCCAAGCTACGATTGTAGGAAACACCATATATTTT. It translates to CASSQATIVGNTIYF.

The chain joins TRBV7-2 to TRBJ1-6, with D possibly matching TRBD1 (5 bases). Germline CDR1 SGHTA, CDR2 FQGNSA. The CDR3 extends over 15 amino acids. V shed 4 bases and J shed 8 bases, with 15 bases lying between them. DNA of the CDR3: TGTGCCAGCAGCTCTATGGGGGGGTCGGATTCACCCCTCCACTTT. This encodes CASSSMGGSDSPLHF.

The chain uses TRBV7-2 and TRBJ1-4, with D uncertain. Trimming cost V 7 bases and J 5 bases, with 17 bases left between them. The germline CDR1 and CDR2 sequences are SGHTA and FQGNSA. The length of the CDR3 is 15 residues. The DNA of the CDR3 is TGTGCCAGCACCGGACGAAGTACGGGAAATGAAAAACTGTTTTTT. Protein sequence: CASTGRSTGNEKLFF.

Regarding this clone: This sample includes further DNA sequences coding for the same CDR3. The chain is built from TRBV18 and TRBJ1-2; the match to TRBD1 covers 7 bases. Trimming removed 3 bases from V and 2 bases from J; junction bases left unmatched: 3. CDR1 and CDR2 from the germline V gene are KGHSH and LQKENI. This CDR3 has 14 residues. CDR3 in DNA: TGTGCCAGCTCACCGGACAGGACAAACTATGGCTACACCTTC. Encoded protein: CASSPDRTNYGYTF.

The chain employs TRBV6-5 and TRBJ2-1, with 12 nucleotides matching TRBD2. CDR1 and CDR2 (germline): MNHEY, SVGAGI. This CDR3 is built from 14 residues. The V and J ends lost 6 bases and 6 bases, in that order; junction bases with no gene match: 3. Here the CDR3 DNA reads TGTGCCAGCAGCAGGACTAGCGGGACCAATGAGCAGTTCTTC. It yields the protein CASSRTSGTNEQFF.

This clone came up once. The rearrangement joins TRBV10-3 to TRBJ2-4; 8 bases fit TRBD1. Germline V gives CDR1 ENHRY, CDR2 SYGVKD. Germline trimming cut 3 bases from V and 4 bases from J; bases unmatched to any gene: 5. CDR3 length equals 15 residues. The CDR3 region has the DNA TGTGCCATCAGTGACCAGGGGACAGGAAAAAACATTCAGTACTTC. Translating it yields CAISDQGTGKNIQYF.

The CDR3 DNA reads TGTGCCAGCAGTTACCTATATAGCTCCTACAATGAGCAGTTCTTC. This encodes CASSYLYSSYNEQFF. The rearrangement joins TRBV6-2 or TRBV6-3 to TRBJ2-1, with D unclear. Germline V gene sequence: CDR1 MNHEY, CDR2 SVGEGT. The CDR3 has 15 residues. The germline V and J ends were trimmed by 2 bases and 0 bases, with 8 bases remaining between them.

The rearrangement uses TRBV5-4 and TRBJ1-4; possibly TRBD1 for D (6 bases). Germline CDR1 and CDR2: SGHNT and YYREEE (reference sequence). This CDR3 region has 15 residues. The V end was cut by 3 bases, the J end by 6 bases, with 15 bases between. CDR3 nucleotide sequence: TGTGCCAGCAGCTCGACTGGGGGGGCCGATGAAAAACTGTTTTTT. The encoded protein is CASSSTGGADEKLFF.

V usage is TRBV27 and J usage is TRBJ1-6; no clear D gene. CDR1 MNHEY and CDR2 SMNVEV come from the germline V gene (reference sequence). CDR3 length: 14 residues. The ends were cut back, 5 bases at V and 4 bases at J, with 9 bases in the middle. The CDR3, as DNA: TGTGCCAGCAGTCAAGACACATATAATTCACCCCTCCACTTT. It is translated as CASSQDTYNSPLHF.

CDR3 in DNA: TGTGCCAGCAGCCCAAATCATAGCAATCAGCCCCAGCATTTT. Encoded protein: CASSPNHSNQPQHF. The chain is built from TRBV3-1 (or the pseudogene TRBV3-2) and TRBJ1-5; D not certain. V dropped 4 bases and J dropped 0 bases, with 7 bases sitting between them. This CDR3 contains 14 residues. CDR1 and CDR2 from the germline V gene are LGHDT and YNNKEL (reference sequence).

The rearrangement uses TRBV5-1 and TRBJ1-4, with TRBD1 as a possible D gene (6 bases). V lost 1 base to trimming and J lost 4 bases, with 8 bases between them. Germline V gene lookup returns CDR1 SGHRS and CDR2 YFSETQ. The CDR3 covers 14 residues. The CDR3 DNA is TGCGCCAGCAGCTTGTGGGGGCTTAATGAAAAACTGTTTTTT. Translating gives CASSLWGLNEKLFF.

This rearrangement joins TRBV11-3 to TRBJ2-1; 7 bases align to TRBD1. J was trimmed by 6 bases and V by 1 base; bases with no gene match: 0. The CDR3 consists of 13 residues. Germline V gene data show CDR1 as SGHNT and CDR2 as YENEEA. This chain's CDR3 is CASSLGTGNEQFF. DNA of the CDR3: TGTGCCAGCAGCTTAGGGACAGGCAATGAGCAGTTCTTC. The complete variable domain, with remaining parts taken from reference TRBV11-3 and TRBJ2-1, reads EAGVVQSPRYKIIEKKQPVAFWCNPISGHNTLYWYLQNLGQGPELLIRYENEEAVDDSQLPKDRFSAERLKGVDSTLKIQPAELGDSAVYLCASSLGTGNEQFFGPGTRLTVL.

The chain couples TRBV6-6 to TRBJ2-3; 8 bases are shared with TRBD2. Germline CDR1 and CDR2: MNHNY and SVGAGI (reference sequence). With V trimmed by 6 bases and J by 3 bases, 26 bases remained unmatched. This CDR3 is 21 amino acids long. This CDR3 reads CASSFLHLTSGPTRGTDTQYF. CDR3 coding DNA: TGTGCCAGCAGCTTCCTCCACCTCACTAGCGGACCTACCCGGGGTACAGATACGCAGTATTTT.

The chain has TRBV6-1 and TRBJ1-2, with D possibly matching TRBD1 (6 bases). The CDR3 extends over 15 amino acids. The germline gives CDR1 MNHNS, CDR2 SASEGT. The V end was cut by 3 bases, the J end by 4 bases, with 15 bases between. The CDR3 region has the DNA TGTGCCAGCAGTGACACAGGGCTCACACGCTATGGCTACACCTTC. Its translation is CASSDTGLTRYGYTF.

CDR3 sequence reads: CAISSERDTRNTIYF. CDR3 nucleotides: TGTGCCATCAGCTCTGAACGGGACACTAGAAACACCATATATTTT. This chain connects TRBV10-3 to TRBJ1-3; possible D gene TRBD1, 6 bases. Germline values: CDR1 ENHRY, CDR2 SYGVKD. The CDR3 length is 15 residues. Trimming pared 6 bases from V and 5 bases from J, leaving 17 bases between.

This chain joins TRBV7-9 and TRBJ1-6; 7 bases map to TRBD1. Trimming at V came to 3 bases and at J to 7 bases, leaving 6 bases not matched to a gene. There are 15 residues in the CDR3. From germline, CDR1 is SEHNR and CDR2 FQNEAQ (reference sequence). The CDR3 here is CASSFAAGGNSPLHF. CDR3 nucleotide sequence: TGTGCCAGCAGCTTTGCAGCAGGGGGGAATTCACCCCTCCACTTT.

The chain couples TRBV13 to TRBJ2-3; weak D call: TRBD2 (5 bases). This CDR3 comprises 16 residues. Trimming shortened V by 2 bases and J by 4 bases, and 16 bases separated the two germline ends. CDR1 is PRHDT and CDR2 is FYEKMQ in the germline V gene (reference sequence). CDR3 sequence: CASSLILSTRPDTQYF. The DNA of the CDR3 is TGTGCCAGCAGCTTAATTCTCTCCACTAGACCAGATACGCAGTATTTT.

The CDR3 sequence: CASRRTSGQETQYF. The DNA of the CDR3 is TGTGCCAGCAGGAGGACTAGCGGGCAAGAGACCCAGTACTTC. The V call is TRBV6-5, the J call TRBJ2-5; 11 bases agree with TRBD2. The CDR3 is 14 amino acids. Germline V gene data show CDR1 as MNHEY and CDR2 as SVGAGI. Trimming cost V 6 bases and J 2 bases; bases outside gene matches: 2.

The sample holds a few counts of this clone. The V and J genes are TRBV19 and TRBJ2-2; 7 bases align to TRBD1. V was pared by 7 bases and J by 2 bases, with 4 bases of the junction left unmatched. The CDR3 has 14 residues. The germline V gene has CDR1 LNHDA and CDR2 SQIVND (reference sequence). CDR3 region: CASKDRLNTGELFF. Here the CDR3 DNA reads TGTGCCAGTAAGGACAGGCTTAACACCGGGGAGCTGTTTTTT.

The rearrangement links TRBV11-2 to TRBJ2-7; D unresolved. This CDR3 has 15 amino acids. V was shortened by 0 bases and J by 0 bases, with 9 bases between the two germline ends. Germline V CDR1 and CDR2: SGHAT, FQNNGV. The CDR3 loop is CASSLDLQSSYEQYF. The CDR3 region has the DNA TGTGCCAGCAGCTTAGATTTACAGAGCTCCTACGAGCAGTACTTC.

As regards this clone: The same CDR3 also results from other DNA sequences found in this sample. This chain uses TRBV19 with TRBJ1-1, with 8 positions matching TRBD1. The germline gives CDR1 LNHDA, CDR2 SQIVND (reference sequence). CDR3 size: 14 residues. V shed 5 bases and J 0 bases; nucleotides not matched to a gene: 2. CDR3 protein: CASSPDRVNTEAFF. CDR3 bases: TGTGCCAGTAGTCCGGACAGGGTGAACACTGAAGCTTTCTTT.

J is TRBJ2-1 and V is TRBV15; 10 bases align to TRBD2. CDR3 length equals 19 residues. V dropped 3 bases and J dropped 0; count of bases not matched to a gene: 11. CDR1 and CDR2 (germline): LNHNV, YYDKDF (reference sequence). The CDR3 loop reads CATSRGEAGGPGSYNEQFF. CDR3 nucleotide sequence: TGTGCCACCAGCAGGGGTGAAGCGGGAGGGCCAGGCTCCTACAATGAGCAGTTCTTC.

This clone is a singleton in its sample. CDR3 sequence reads: CASSEWLAGLHEQFF. The CDR3 nucleotides read TGTGCCAGCAGTGAATGGCTAGCGGGGTTACATGAGCAGTTCTTC. The chain couples TRBV2 to TRBJ2-1, with TRBD2 identical over 9 bases. From germline, CDR1 is SNHLY and CDR2 FYNNEI. The J segment lost 8 bases and the V segment lost 2 bases, leaving 7 bases of the junction unmatched. The CDR3 totals 15 residues.

V usage is TRBV2 and J usage is TRBJ2-7, with TRBD1 matching 7 bases. The ends lost 0 bases at V and 6 bases at J; junction bases unmatched: 5. This CDR3 region has 14 residues. The germline V gene has CDR1 SNHLY and CDR2 FYNNEI. CDR3 DNA: TGTGCCAGCAGTGAAGCTGCTGGGACAGCCGAGCAGTACTTC. As protein: CASSEAAGTAEQYF.

This clone was detected a few times. The chain carries TRBV5-5 and TRBJ1-5; tentatively, D is TRBD1 (5 bases). Trimming cost V 0 bases and J 5 bases, with 6 bases left between them. Germline loops: CDR1 SGHKS, CDR2 YYEKEE (reference sequence). The CDR3 sequence is 13 residues long. CDR3 amino acids: CASSLAGDQPQHF. The CDR3, as DNA: TGTGCCAGCAGCTTGGCGGGGGATCAGCCCCAGCATTTT.

The rearrangement joins TRBV27 to TRBJ2-7, with D possibly being TRBD1 (6 bases). Trimming removed 5 bases from V and 0 bases from J, with 20 bases in between. There are 17 residues in the CDR3. Germline CDR1 is MNHEY and CDR2 is SMNVEV (reference sequence). CDR3 loop: CASSPRRQVWSSYEQYF. In DNA, the CDR3 is TGTGCCAGCAGTCCAAGACGACAGGTATGGAGCTCCTACGAGCAGTACTTC.